These 3 T cell receptor beta chains were all obtained from the same sample, sequenced in a study of blood T cell repertoires in COVID-19. The method was immunoSEQ multiplex PCR; TCRdb's version includes in-frame clones alone and lacks a portion of them. Among about 300,000 clones, roughly nine tenths were seen once, and the ten largest hold approximately 5.2%. Material for sequencing was PBMCs or T cells enriched from blood (not recorded which). The source is a woman aged 30 to 39 who had recovered from COVID-19.

This clone was seen only once. The chain employs TRBV15 and TRBJ1-6; tentative D call: TRBD1 (5 bases). Germline V gives CDR1 LNHNV, CDR2 YYDKDF (reference sequence). The V and J ends lost 1 base and 7 bases respectively, with 8 bases between them. The CDR3 loop spans 14 amino acids. The CDR3 protein is CATSRVGVNSPLHF. The DNA for the CDR3 is TGTGCCACCAGCAGAGTAGGGGTGAATTCACCCCTCCACTTT.

This clone was recorded at least ten times. The CDR3 nucleotides read TGTGCCAGCAGTTCGGTCCCGTCAGGGCGGGACACAGATACGCAGTATTTT. It codes for CASSSVPSGRDTDTQYF. The chain couples TRBV6-2 or TRBV6-3 to TRBJ2-3; maybe TRBD2 (6 bases). The CDR3 is 17 amino acids. Germline V gene data show CDR1 as MNHEY and CDR2 as SVGEGT. Trimming left V 4 bases short and J 2 bases short, with 19 bases between.

The chain links TRBV14 to TRBJ1-2, with unresolved D. Germline lookup yields CDR1 SGHDN and CDR2 FVKESK. CDR3 size: 17 residues. V was trimmed by 5 bases and J by 2 bases, leaving 21 bases between them. CDR3 amino acids: CASSARGRVIGNYGYTF. In DNA, the CDR3 is TGTGCCAGCAGCGCCCGAGGGCGGGTAATCGGGAACTATGGCTACACCTTC.